The 15 T cell receptor beta chains listed next were all sequenced from one sample in a study of blood T cell dynamics during melanoma immunotherapy. Measured with immunoSEQ multiplex PCR; TCRdb has only the in-frame clones, and not every one. The sample contains about 14,000 clones, approximately 90% of which appear only once. Sample time point: week 3, after first cycle of checkpoint inhibitor. The sample in question was blood, obtained from a patient treated with checkpoint blockade. The receptors originated from a human donor with melanoma.

V gene TRBV9 combines with J gene TRBJ2-7; D is uncertain. This CDR3 comprises 14 residues. V was trimmed by 4 bases and J by 3 bases, leaving 14 bases between them. In germline, CDR1 is SGDLS, CDR2 YYNGEE. In DNA, the CDR3 is TGTGCCAGCAGCACGAGGCCGGAGAACTACGAGCAGTACTTC. This sequence encodes CASSTRPENYEQYF.

This chain connects TRBV7-9 to TRBJ2-2, with 8 bases that match TRBD2. CDR3 length: 15 residues. Germline-derived CDR1 and CDR2 are SEHNR and FQNEAQ (reference sequence). After removal of 6 bases from V and 2 bases from J, the junction contained 5 bases not matched to a gene. CDR3 amino acids: CASRTTSGNTGELFF. CDR3 DNA sequence: TGTGCCAGCAGGACTACTAGCGGAAACACCGGGGAGCTGTTTTTT. The entire variable domain, with the rest obtained from reference TRBV7-9 and TRBJ2-2, is as follows: DTGVSQNPRHKITKRGQNVTFRCDPISEHNRLYWYRQTLGQGPEFLTYFQNEAQLEKSRLLSDRFSAERPKGSFSTLEIQRTEQGDSAMYLCASRTTSGNTGELFFGEGSRLTVL.

The chain recombines TRBV9 with TRBJ2-1; TRBD2 matches 12 bases. J was trimmed by 9 bases and V by 3 bases; bases with no gene match: 10. CDR1 and CDR2 (germline): SGDLS, YYNGEE. CDR3 size: 16 residues. CDR3 region: CASSASLAGGLGEQFF. The CDR3 region has the DNA TGTGCCAGCAGCGCCTCGCTAGCGGGAGGGTTGGGTGAGCAGTTCTTC.

The rearrangement joins TRBV29-1 to TRBJ1-2; 8 bases are shared with TRBD1. J gave up 2 bases and V 6 bases, and 5 bases lay outside the gene matches. The CDR3 extends over 13 amino acids. The germline V gene encodes CDR1 SQVTM and CDR2 ANQGSEA. The DNA for the CDR3 is TGCAGCGTACGGACAGGGTTGAACTATGGCTACACCTTC. Its translation is CSVRTGLNYGYTF. The variable domain in full, completed from reference TRBV29-1 and TRBJ1-2, reads SAVISQKPSRDICQRGTSLTIQCQVDSQVTMMFWYRQQPGQSLTLIATANQGSEATYESGFVIDKFPISRPNLTFSTLTVSNMSPEDSSIYLCSVRTGLNYGYTFGSGTRLTVV.

CDR3 sequence: CASSTSSGAGGSNEQFF. The CDR3 DNA is TGTGCCAGCAGCACCTCAAGCGGAGCGGGAGGATCCAATGAGCAGTTCTTC. The chain couples TRBV7-2 to TRBJ2-1; 9 bases align to TRBD2. CDR1 and CDR2 (germline): SGHTA, FQGNSA. The CDR3 loop spans 17 amino acids. Trimming removed 5 bases from V and 6 bases from J; junction bases left unmatched: 14.

The chain is built from TRBV28 and TRBJ1-4; D is undetermined. The length of the CDR3 is 9 residues. Trimming took 9 bases from V and 5 from J, leaving 1 base between them. Germline loops: CDR1 MDHEN, CDR2 SYDVKM. The DNA of the CDR3 is TGTGCCAGGAATGAAAAACTGTTTTTT. Its protein is CARNEKLFF.

V and J are TRBV7-8 and TRBJ2-7; 9 bases agree with TRBD1. CDR3 size: 16 residues. J lost 5 bases, V lost 2 bases, and 10 bases had no gene match. Germline V gene data show CDR1 as SGHVS and CDR2 as FQNEAQ. The CDR3 region is CASSLRPGTGSDEQYF. The CDR3 nucleotides read TGTGCCAGCAGCTTACGTCCGGGGACAGGGAGTGACGAGCAGTACTTC. Full variable domain (rest looked up from reference TRBV7-8 and TRBJ2-7): GAGVSQSPRYKVAKRGQDVALRCDPISGHVSLFWYQQALGQGPEFLTYFQNEAQLDKSGLPSDRFFAERPEGSVSTLKIQRTQQEDSAVYLCASSLRPGTGSDEQYFGPGTRLTVT.

This sequence joins TRBV5-1 and TRBJ1-2; D is uncertain. The V end was cut by 4 bases, the J end by 7 bases, with 17 bases between. There are 14 residues in the CDR3. Germline lookup yields CDR1 SGHRS and CDR2 YFSETQ. Here the CDR3 reads CASSKGQTDRGYTF. Here the CDR3 DNA reads TGCGCCAGCAGCAAAGGGCAGACCGACCGTGGCTACACCTTC.

The chain couples TRBV4-2 to TRBJ2-1; D might be TRBD2 (6 bases). V was clipped by 6 bases and J by 4 bases, with 13 bases between them. This CDR3 is built from 14 residues. The V gene's germline CDR1 is LGHNA and CDR2 YNFKEQ. Here the CDR3 reads CASSSGAGYNEQFF. The CDR3 DNA follows: TGTGCCAGCAGTAGCGGAGCGGGTTACAATGAGCAGTTCTTC.

V and J are TRBV5-5 and TRBJ2-1, with 8 bases lining up with TRBD1. The CDR3 runs 12 residues. The V and J ends lost 4 bases and 15 bases, in that order; junction bases with no gene match: 9. The germline V gene has CDR1 SGHKS and CDR2 YYEKEE (reference sequence). The CDR3 nucleotides read TGTGCCAGCAGCGGGGACCGGGACAGGTGGTTCTTC. Protein: CASSGDRDRWFF.

This clone appeared once. The chain is built from TRBV5-8 and TRBJ1-4; no definite D call. The length of the CDR3 is 12 residues. Germline lookup yields CDR1 SGHTS and CDR2 YDEGEE. The V end was cut by 5 bases, the J end by 3 bases, with 5 bases between. CDR3 sequence: CASRGSNEKLFF. The CDR3 coding sequence is TGTGCCAGCAGAGGGTCTAATGAAAAACTGTTTTTT.

The V call is TRBV20-1, the J call TRBJ2-7, with D possibly being TRBD1 or TRBD2 (7 bases each). The CDR3 covers 11 residues. Germline V gives CDR1 DFQATT, CDR2 SNEGSKA (reference sequence). The V end lost 4 bases, the J end lost 6 bases, and 10 bases lay between the germline ends. CDR3 residues: CSATGGGEQYF. The CDR3 nucleotides read TGCAGTGCTACAGGGGGGGGCGAGCAGTACTTC.

This clone was detected only once. Other DNA sequences from this sample encode an identical CDR3 as well. The chain couples TRBV7-9 to TRBJ2-5, with 15 bases lining up with TRBD2. The CDR3 has 16 residues. CDR1 is SEHNR, CDR2 FQNEAQ, per germline (reference sequence). The V and J ends lost 5 bases and 4 bases, in that order; junction bases with no gene match: 5. The CDR3 reads CASSPGLAGGGETQYF. The CDR3 DNA reads as TGTGCCAGCAGCCCCGGACTAGCGGGAGGGGGAGAGACCCAGTACTTC.

This chain connects TRBV4-1 to TRBJ2-1; 12 bases are shared with TRBD2. This CDR3 is built from 13 residues. Per the germline V gene, CDR1 is MGHRA and CDR2 is YSYEKL. V shed 8 bases, J shed 9 bases, and the junction held 5 bases outside the gene matches. The CDR3 region has the DNA TGCGCCAGCGGGCTAGCGGGAGGGGGTGAGCAGTTCTTC. This encodes CASGLAGGGEQFF.

J is TRBJ1-2 and V is TRBV27; a weak D match, TRBD1 (6 bases). The CDR3 consists of 12 residues. V lost 6 bases and J 6 bases, leaving 11 bases between the germline ends. Germline V CDR1 and CDR2: MNHEY, SMNVEV (reference sequence). CDR3 sequence: CASSPRGNGYTF. DNA of the CDR3: TGTGCCAGCAGCCCCAGGGGTAATGGCTACACCTTC.